A single sample gave rise to the 14 T cell receptor beta chains below, sequenced in a study of cytomegalovirus exposure and HLA in healthy donors. The method was immunoSEQ multiplex PCR; TCRdb's version includes in-frame clones alone and lacks a portion of them. There are over 150,000 clones in the sample; around 90% occur only once, and 3% to 3.5% lies in the top ten. What was sequenced was PBMCs. Receptor source: a young woman in good health and CMV-seropositive.

This clone was counted a few times. CDR3 nucleotides: TGTGCCAGCAGTTTATCGGGGGCGAACACCGGGGAGCTGTTTTTT. It codes for CASSLSGANTGELFF. The chain is built from TRBV28 and TRBJ2-2; D might be TRBD2 (6 bases). V was trimmed by 1 base and J by 0 bases, leaving 6 bases between them. In germline, CDR1 is MDHEN, CDR2 SYDVKM. The CDR3 runs to 15 residues.

This rearrangement joins TRBV5-5 to TRBJ2-2; unclear D gene. CDR3 length: 14 residues. Germline CDR1 and CDR2: SGHKS and YYEKEE (reference sequence). The V gene lost 5 bases and the J gene lost 8 bases, with 16 bases spanning the gap. Here the CDR3 DNA reads TGTGCCAGCAGTAGCTTCGTCGAATCGGGGGAGCTGTTTTTT. This encodes CASSSFVESGELFF.

The rearrangement joins TRBV20-1 to TRBJ1-1; D unclear. Germline lookup yields CDR1 DFQATT and CDR2 SNEGSKA (reference sequence). The CDR3 runs to 11 residues. The V gene lost 3 bases and the J gene lost 10 bases, with 12 bases spanning the gap. The CDR3 DNA sequence: TGCAGTGCTAGGATGAATGAGGGAGCTTTCTTT. Translation gives CSARMNEGAFF.

V gene TRBV2 combines with J gene TRBJ2-5; TRBD2 matches at 8 bases. V trimming: 5 bases; J trimming: 1 base; junction bases outside the gene matches: 3. This CDR3 has 14 amino acids. Germline assignment: CDR1 SNHLY and CDR2 FYNNEI. The CDR3 DNA reads TGTGCCAGCAGTTATAGCGGGACCCAAGAGACCCAGTACTTC. Translating it yields CASSYSGTQETQYF.

The J gene is TRBJ2-1, the V gene TRBV5-1; tentatively, D is TRBD2 (6 bases). The CDR3 length is 15 residues. Germline loops: CDR1 SGHRS, CDR2 YFSETQ. V was shortened by 4 bases and J by 0 bases, with 11 bases between the two germline ends. The DNA of the CDR3 is TGCGCCAGCAGCCCTAGCGCTAGCTCCTACAATGAGCAGTTCTTC. Amino acids: CASSPSASSYNEQFF.

The chain combines TRBV4-3 with TRBJ2-2, with 10 bases that match TRBD1. The V and J ends lost 4 bases and 10 bases, in that order; junction bases with no gene match: 9. There are 15 residues in the CDR3. Germline-derived CDR1 and CDR2 are LGHNA and YSLEER. CDR3 nucleotide sequence: TGCGCCAGCAGCCCCTCCGAGGACAGGGGGTTGGAGCTGTTTTTT. Protein sequence: CASSPSEDRGLELFF.

The chain links TRBV30 to TRBJ2-1; 10 positions agree with TRBD2. The V and J ends lost 8 bases and 8 bases, in that order; junction bases with no gene match: 12. CDR1 is GTSNPN and CDR2 is SVGIG in the germline V gene (reference sequence). This CDR3 comprises 14 residues. CDR3 region: CALETSGGAYEQFF. CDR3 DNA: TGTGCCCTGGAAACCAGCGGGGGGGCCTATGAGCAGTTCTTC.

The rearrangement links TRBV4-2 to TRBJ1-3, with 9 bases lining up with TRBD1. The CDR3 consists of 18 residues. The germline V gene has CDR1 LGHNA and CDR2 YNFKEQ. V shed 0 bases and J 1 base; nucleotides not matched to a gene: 7. In DNA form, the CDR3 reads TGTGCCAGCAGCCAAGACCCGGACAGGGGTCTATCTGGAAACACCATATATTTT. Translated, it gives CASSQDPDRGLSGNTIYF.

In its sample, this clone was seen a few times. This chain joins TRBV5-1 and TRBJ2-3; D might be TRBD1 (6 bases). The CDR3 totals 15 residues. V lost 0 bases, J lost 0 bases, and 8 bases lay in between. Germline values: CDR1 SGHRS, CDR2 YFSETQ. CDR3 sequence reads: CASSLVGASTDTQYF. DNA for the CDR3: TGCGCCAGCAGCTTGGTGGGGGCCAGCACAGATACGCAGTATTTT. Filled out from reference TRBV5-1 and TRBJ2-3, the complete variable domain reads KAGVTQTPRYLIKTRGQQVTLSCSPISGHRSVSWYQQTPGQGLQFLFEYFSETQRNKGNFPGRFSGRQFSNSRSEMNVSTLELGDSALYLCASSLVGASTDTQYFGPGTRLTVL.

This clone showed up just once. The V and J genes are TRBV9 and TRBJ2-1, with 8 bases matching TRBD2. This CDR3 is built from 18 residues. Looked up from germline, CDR1 is SGDLS and CDR2 is YYNGEE. The V gene end was trimmed by 7 bases and the J gene end by 2 bases; junction bases not matched to a gene: 17. The CDR3 region has the DNA TGTGCCAGCGGAGTCTACCCCGGCGGGAGGAAGACCTACAATGAGCAGTTCTTC. Translated, it gives CASGVYPGGRKTYNEQFF.

The chain joins TRBV2 to TRBJ2-5, with a possible D match to TRBD2 (6 bases). The CDR3 length is 15 residues. Germline V gene sequence: CDR1 SNHLY, CDR2 FYNNEI. Trimming left V 7 bases short and J 1 base short, with 16 bases between. This CDR3 reads CASIPTSSAQETQYF. The CDR3 DNA reads TGTGCCAGCATACCCACTAGCTCGGCCCAAGAGACCCAGTACTTC.

In this sample, this clone turned up a few times. The V and J genes are TRBV10-2 and TRBJ2-7; TRBD2 matches 7 bases. Germline loops: CDR1 WSHSY, CDR2 SAAADI. The CDR3 is made up of 15 amino acids. With V trimmed by 6 bases and J by 4 bases, 12 bases remained unmatched. The CDR3 bases are TGCGCCAGCAGCCCCCGTGGCGGGAGTGGGTACGAGCAGTACTTC. It translates to CASSPRGGSGYEQYF.

CDR3: CASSQDRLRGGGYTF. The CDR3 bases are TGCGCCAGCAGCCAAGATCGACTTAGGGGGGGTGGCTACACCTTC. This chain links TRBV4-1 with TRBJ1-2; D may be TRBD1 (6 bases). This CDR3 has 15 amino acids. Germline CDR1 is MGHRA and CDR2 is YSYEKL. Trimming shortened V by 0 bases and J by 7 bases, and 15 bases separated the two germline ends.

The rearrangement joins TRBV30 to TRBJ2-2; 11 bases match TRBD1. In germline, CDR1 is GTSNPN, CDR2 SVGIG (reference sequence). CDR3 length: 13 residues. Losses at the gene ends were 8 bases for V and 3 bases for J; bases not matched to a gene: 2. The CDR3: CAGDRGDTGELFF. CDR3 sequence (DNA): TGTGCCGGGGACAGGGGGGACACCGGGGAGCTGTTTTTT.